A single sample gave rise to the 3 T cell receptor beta chains below, sequenced in a study of Graves' ophthalmopathy and Graves' hyperthyroidism. RNA transcripts yielded amplified TCR beta CDR3 regions. In the first round, RT-PCR was carried out with HTBI primers, and a multiplex PCR formed the second round. TCRdb recomputed calls from the multiplex PCR reads with MiXCR, one row per CDR3 protein. The sample has under 60,000 distinct CDR3 sequences, 45% to 55% seen once. Material for sequencing was peripheral blood. These receptors all come from an adult woman with Graves' ophthalmopathy.

This clonotype was recorded once. The rearrangement uses TRBV6-1 and TRBJ1-4; D unclear. The CDR3 contains 13 residues. V lost 2 bases to trimming and J lost 11 bases, with 12 bases between them. Germline lookup yields CDR1 MNHNS and CDR2 SASEGT. CDR3 loop: CASSETVDGKLFF. The CDR3, as DNA: TGTGCCAGCAGTGAAACCGTTGATGGGAAACTGTTTTTT.

A remark on this clonotype: Its ends do not fully match the called genes, so a read error is possible. The rearrangement joins TRBV14 to TRBJ2-2; D is tentatively TRBD1 or TRBD2 (5 bases each). CDR1 SGHDN and CDR2 FVKESK come from the germline V gene. The CDR3 has 14 residues. The CDR3 loop reads CAGSQRTYTGQLFF. CDR3 sequence (DNA): TGTGCCGGCAGCCAGCGGACATACACCGGGCAGCTGTTTTTC.

V and J are TRBV6-1 and TRBJ1-1; D unclear. V shed 3 bases and J shed 14 bases, with 13 bases lying between them. Germline V gene sequence: CDR1 MNHNS, CDR2 SASEGT. The CDR3 loop spans 11 amino acids. The CDR3 protein is CASSDEGRAFF. For the CDR3, the DNA is TGTGCCAGCAGTGATGAGGGTAGAGCGTTCTTT.